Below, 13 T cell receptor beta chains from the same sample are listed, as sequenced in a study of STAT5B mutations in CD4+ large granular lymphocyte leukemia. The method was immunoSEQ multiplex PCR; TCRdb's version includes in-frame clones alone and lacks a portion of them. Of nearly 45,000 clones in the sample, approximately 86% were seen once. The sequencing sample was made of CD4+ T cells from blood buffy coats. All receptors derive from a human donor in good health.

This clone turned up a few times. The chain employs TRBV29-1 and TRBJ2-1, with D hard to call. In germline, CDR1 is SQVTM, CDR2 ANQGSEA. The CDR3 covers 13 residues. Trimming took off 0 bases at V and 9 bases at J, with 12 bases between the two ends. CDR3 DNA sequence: TGCAGCGTTGAAGAATTGGAGTCTGGTGAGCAGTTCTTC. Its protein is CSVEELESGEQFF.

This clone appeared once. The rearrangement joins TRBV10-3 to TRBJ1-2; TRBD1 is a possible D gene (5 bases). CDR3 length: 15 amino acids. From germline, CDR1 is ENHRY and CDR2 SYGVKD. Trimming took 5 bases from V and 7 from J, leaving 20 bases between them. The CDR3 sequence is CAISPIRARAGGYTF. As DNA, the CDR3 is TGTGCCATCAGTCCAATCAGGGCTCGGGCGGGTGGCTACACCTTC.

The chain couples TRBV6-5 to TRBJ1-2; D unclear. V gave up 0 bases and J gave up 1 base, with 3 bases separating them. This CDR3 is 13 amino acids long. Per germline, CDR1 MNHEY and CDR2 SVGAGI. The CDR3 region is CASSYSLNYGYTF. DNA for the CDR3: TGTGCCAGCAGTTACTCCCTTAACTATGGCTACACCTTC.

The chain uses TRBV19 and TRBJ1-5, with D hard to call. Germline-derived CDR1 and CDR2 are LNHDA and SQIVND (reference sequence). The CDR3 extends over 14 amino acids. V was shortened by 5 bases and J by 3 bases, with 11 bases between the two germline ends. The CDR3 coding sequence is TGTGCCAGTAGTGCCCGGGTCCTCAATCAGCCCCAGCATTTT. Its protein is CASSARVLNQPQHF. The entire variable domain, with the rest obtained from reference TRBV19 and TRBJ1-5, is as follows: DGGITQSPKYLFRKEGQNVTLSCEQNLNHDAMYWYRQDPGQGLRLIYYSQIVNDFQKGDIAEGYSVSREKKESFPLTVTSAQKNPTAFYLCASSARVLNQPQHFGDGTRLSIL.

CDR3 in amino acids: CASSEGVRGSNQPQHF. The CDR3, as DNA: TGTGCCAGCAGTGAAGGGGTACGCGGTAGCAATCAGCCCCAGCATTTT. The chain carries TRBV6-1 and TRBJ1-5, with no clear D. Trimming left V 1 base short and J 0 bases short, with 10 bases between. Germline loops: CDR1 MNHNS, CDR2 SASEGT. The CDR3 is made up of 16 amino acids.

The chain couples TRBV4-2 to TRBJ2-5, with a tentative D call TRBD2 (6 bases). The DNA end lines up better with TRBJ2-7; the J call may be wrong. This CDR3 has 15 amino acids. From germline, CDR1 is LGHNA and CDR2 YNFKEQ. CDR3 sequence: CASSADRERAYEQYF. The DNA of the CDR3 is TGTGCCAGCAGCGCGGACCGGGAGCGGGCCTACGAGCAGTACTTC.

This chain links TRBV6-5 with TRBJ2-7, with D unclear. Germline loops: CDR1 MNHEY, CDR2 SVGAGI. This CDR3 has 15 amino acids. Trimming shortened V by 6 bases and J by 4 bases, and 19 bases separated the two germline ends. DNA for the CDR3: TGTGCCAGCAGCCCCTCTTATAGTAACCGTTACGAGCAGTACTTC. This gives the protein CASSPSYSNRYEQYF.

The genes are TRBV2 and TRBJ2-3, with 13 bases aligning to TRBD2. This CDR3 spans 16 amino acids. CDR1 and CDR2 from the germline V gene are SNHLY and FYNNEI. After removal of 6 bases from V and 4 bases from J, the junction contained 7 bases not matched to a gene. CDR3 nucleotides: TGTGCCAGCAGCCGGACTAGCGGGAGATCATCAGATACGCAGTATTTT. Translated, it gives CASSRTSGRSSDTQYF.

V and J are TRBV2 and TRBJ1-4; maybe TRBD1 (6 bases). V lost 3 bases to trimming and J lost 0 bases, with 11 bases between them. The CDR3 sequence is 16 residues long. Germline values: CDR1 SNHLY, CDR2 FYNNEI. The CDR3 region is CASSEGHLATNEKLFF. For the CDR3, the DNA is TGTGCCAGCAGTGAGGGACACCTAGCAACTAATGAAAAACTGTTTTTT. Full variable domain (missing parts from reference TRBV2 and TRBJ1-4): EPEVTQTPSHQVTQMGQEVILRCVPISNHLYFYWYRQILGQKVEFLVSFYNNEISEKSEIFDDQFSVERPDGSNFTLKIRSTKLEDSAMYFCASSEGHLATNEKLFFGSGTQLSVL.

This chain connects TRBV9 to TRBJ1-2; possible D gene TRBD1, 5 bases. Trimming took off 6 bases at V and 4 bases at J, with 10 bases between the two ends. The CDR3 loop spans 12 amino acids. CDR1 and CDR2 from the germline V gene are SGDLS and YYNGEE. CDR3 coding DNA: TGTGCCAGCACGCGACAGCGCTATGGCTACACCTTC. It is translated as CASTRQRYGYTF. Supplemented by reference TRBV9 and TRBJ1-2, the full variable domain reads DSGVTQTPKHLITATGQRVTLRCSPRSGDLSVYWYQQSLDQGLQFLIQYYNGEERAKGNILERFSAQQFPDLHSELNLSSLELGDSALYFCASTRQRYGYTFGSGTRLTVV.

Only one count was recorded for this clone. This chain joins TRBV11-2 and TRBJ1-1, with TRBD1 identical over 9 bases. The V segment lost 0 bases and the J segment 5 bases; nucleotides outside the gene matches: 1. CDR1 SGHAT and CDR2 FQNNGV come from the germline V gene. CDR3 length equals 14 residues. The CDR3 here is CASSLDGTGTEAFF. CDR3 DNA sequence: TGTGCCAGCAGCTTAGATGGGACAGGGACTGAAGCTTTCTTT.

CDR3 sequence reads: CASDEEASGGDEQFF. CDR3 DNA sequence: TGTGCCAGCGACGAAGAGGCTAGCGGGGGGGATGAGCAGTTCTTC. The rearrangement joins TRBV2 to TRBJ2-1; 12 bases are shared with TRBD2. The CDR3 runs 15 residues. CDR1 is SNHLY and CDR2 is FYNNEI in the germline V gene. The V segment lost 8 bases and the J segment 8 bases; nucleotides outside the gene matches: 10.

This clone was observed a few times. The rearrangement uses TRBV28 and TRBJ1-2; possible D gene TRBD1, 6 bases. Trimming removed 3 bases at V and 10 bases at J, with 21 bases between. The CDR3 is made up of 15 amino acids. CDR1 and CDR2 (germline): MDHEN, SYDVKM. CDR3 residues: CASSFQPNGEGDYTF. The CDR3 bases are TGTGCCAGCAGTTTCCAGCCCAACGGGGAGGGGGACTACACCTTC.